The rows below give T cell receptor beta chains drawn from one sample of a study of Graves' ophthalmopathy and Graves' hyperthyroidism. MiXCR, applied by TCRdb to the multiplex PCR reads, yields one record per CDR3 protein. Of over 500,000 distinct CDR3 sequences listed, 22% are singletons. Sample: peripheral blood. The source is a woman aged 18-29 years with stable Graves' hyperthyroidism. Some clones in this sample may be carry-over from other donors' samples. Each CDR3 is given with its conserved first and last residue. The D gene is left open where the match is weak. Rows may omit the clone size; those that give it use once, few, many or a size class.

d_call clone_size j_call v_call cdr3_nt cdr3_aa
NA many TRBJ2-2 TRBV5-1 TGTGCCAGCAGCTTAGGGGGGGACACCGGGGAGCTGTTTTTT CASSLGGDTGELFF
NA NA TRBJ2-7 TRBV5-1 TGCGCCAGCAGCTTGTTCCGGCAGGTCTCCTACGAGCAGTACTTC CASSLFRQVSYEQYF
NA NA TRBJ2-7 TRBV7-2 TGTGCCAGCAGCTTAGGCCCAGGACAACCCTACGAGCAGTACTTC CASSLGPGQPYEQYF
NA many TRBJ1-6 TRBV12-3/TRBV12-4 TGTGCCAGCAGCCCCGATAATTCACCCCTCCACTTT CASSPDNSPLHF
TRBD1 NA TRBJ2-5 TRBV20-1 TGCATTACCGGGACAGGAGAAGGGACCCAGTACTTC CITGTGEGTQYF
NA NA TRBJ2-2 TRBV15 TGTGCCACCAGCACGGACTACAGCACCGGGGAGCTGTTTTTT CATSTDYSTGELFF
TRBD1 NA TRBJ1-5 TRBV4-3 TGCGCCAGCAGCCAAGATCCCGGGACAGGCAATCAGCCCCAGCATTTT CASSQDPGTGNQPQHF
NA NA TRBJ2-4 TRBV7-9 TGTGCCAGCAGCTCTCAGGGGTGGAAAGACATTCAGTACTTC CASSSQGWKDIQYF
NA many TRBJ2-5 TRBV7-2 TGTGCCAGCAGCTTCGACAGCTTCCAAGAGACCCAGTACTTC CASSFDSFQETQYF
NA NA TRBJ1-1 TRBV12-3/TRBV12-4 TGTGCCAGCAGTGAAAGAGACGCTGAAGCTTTCTTT CASSERDAEAFF
TRBD1 NA TRBJ1-1 TRBV29-1 TGCAGCGTCGGGGACAGGGCGAACACTGAAGCTTTCTTT CSVGDRANTEAFF
NA many TRBJ1-6 TRBV12-3/TRBV12-4 TGTGCCAGCAGTTTCGGGCAAACAGATCCCCTCCACTTT CASSFGQTDPLHF
NA NA TRBJ1-1 TRBV20-1 TGCAGTGCTAGTCAGGGCACGGACACTGAAGCTTTCTTT CSASQGTDTEAFF
TRBD2 many TRBJ2-7 TRBV6-5 TGTGCCAGCAGTAACATAGCGGGAGGGCCGACCTACGAGCAGTACTTC CASSNIAGGPTYEQYF
NA many TRBJ2-6 TRBV19 TGTGCCAGTAGGGAGGGAGCTGGGGCCAACGTCCTGACTTTC CASREGAGANVLTF
NA many TRBJ2-7 TRBV12-3/TRBV12-4 TGTGCCAGCAGTCCAGGGTACGAGCAGTACTTC CASSPGYEQYF
NA many TRBJ1-5 TRBV30 TGTGCCTTCCAGGGTAATAGCAATCAGCCCCAGCATTTT CAFQGNSNQPQHF
NA many TRBJ1-5 TRBV6-2/TRBV6-3 TGTGCCAGCAGTATCCAGGGATATAGCAATCAGCCCCAGCATTTT CASSIQGYSNQPQHF
TRBD1 many TRBJ1-2 TRBV24-1 TGTGCCACCAGTGACACCGGGACAGAGGACTATGGCTACACCTTC CATSDTGTEDYGYTF
TRBD1 many TRBJ1-5 TRBV19 TGTGCCAGTAGTAGGCGGACAGGGGAGGTCAATCAGCCCCAGCATTTT CASSRRTGEVNQPQHF
NA many TRBJ1-1 TRBV27 TGTGCCTCCTCAAGGGGCGGGGGGAACACTGAAGCTTTCTTT CASSRGGGNTEAFF
NA many TRBJ2-7 TRBV20-1 TGCAGTGCTGGAAGAACCGGGACACCCTACGAGCAGTACTTC CSAGRTGTPYEQYF
TRBD1 many TRBJ1-1 TRBV12-3/TRBV12-4 TGTGCCATCAGGGGACAGCGTGAAGCTTTCTTT CAIRGQREAFF
NA NA TRBJ2-2 TRBV27 TGTGCCAGCAGTTTAAAGCTTAGGGGAAGAACCGGGGAGCTGTTTTTT CASSLKLRGRTGELFF
NA few TRBJ1-3 TRBV28 TGTGCCAGCAGTTTATCGGGGACCTCTGGAAACACCATATATTTT CASSLSGTSGNTIYF
NA NA TRBJ2-5 TRBV20-1 TGCAGTGCTAGCGGGCGACCCCTCTTGAGGACCCAGTACTTC CSASGRPLLRTQYF
NA many TRBJ2-7 TRBV30 TGTGCCTGGAGTGTATTTGCGGGCCAAGGCGAGCAGTACTTC CAWSVFAGQGEQYF
NA many TRBJ1-2 TRBV29-1 TGCAGCGTCCCAATCTATGGTCGTGGCTACACCTTC CSVPIYGRGYTF
TRBD1 many TRBJ1-1 TRBV30 TGTGCCGGTCACAGGGGGCCTGAAGCTTTCTTT CAGHRGPEAFF
NA many TRBJ2-7 TRBV6-1 TGTGCCAGCAGTGAGTCCGGATATACCTACGAGCAGTACTTC CASSESGYTYEQYF
NA few TRBJ1-3 TRBV12-3/TRBV12-4 TGTGCCAGCAGTTATTCTCCCAGGGCTTCTGGAAACACCATATATTTT CASSYSPRASGNTIYF
NA many TRBJ1-2 TRBV7-2 TGTGCCAGCAGCCCTGGGCAGCTCATCTATGGCTACACCTTC CASSPGQLIYGYTF
NA many TRBJ2-5 TRBV4-1 TGCGCCAGCAGCCTACGTACGAGGGACGGGGAGACCCAGTACTTC CASSLRTRDGETQYF
TRBD1 many TRBJ2-7 TRBV12-5 TGTGCTAGTGGTTTGTCTGTGACAGGGGCAGACTACGAGCAGTACTTC CASGLSVTGADYEQYF
NA NA TRBJ1-3 TRBV7-2 TGTGCCAGCAGCTACGAGGGATCTGGAAACACCATATATTTT CASSYEGSGNTIYF
NA many TRBJ2-2 TRBV11-2 TGTGCCAGCAGCTCGGACTTGAAGCCAACCGGGGAGCTGTTTTTT CASSSDLKPTGELFF
TRBD1 many TRBJ1-2 TRBV28 TGTGCCAGCAGACGGGACAGGGGGAGAGGATATGGCTACACCTTC CASRRDRGRGYGYTF
NA many TRBJ2-5 TRBV5-1 TGCGCCAGCACCCCGGGGGGCGGTCCGTCGGAGACCCAGTACTTC CASTPGGGPSETQYF
NA few TRBJ1-2 TRBV28 TGTGCCAGCAGTTTATATCCGATGCTTCGACGGAGAAAAAACTATGGCTACACCTTC CASSLYPMLRRRKNYGYTF
NA NA TRBJ1-2 TRBV12-3/TRBV12-4 TGTGCCAGCAGTTTATCCAACGGCGGCTACACCTTC CASSLSNGGYTF
NA NA TRBJ1-3 TRBV6-1 TGTGCCAGCAGTGAAGCGGGGGTTTATGGAAACACCATATATTTT CASSEAGVYGNTIYF
NA many TRBJ1-1 TRBV3-1 TGTGCCAGCAGCCAAGGCCACCTGAACACTGAAGCTTTCTTT CASSQGHLNTEAFF
TRBD2 many TRBJ2-2 TRBV28 TGTGCCAGCAGTTTAAGGCGCGGGAGGTGGACCGGGGAGCTGTTTTTT CASSLRRGRWTGELFF